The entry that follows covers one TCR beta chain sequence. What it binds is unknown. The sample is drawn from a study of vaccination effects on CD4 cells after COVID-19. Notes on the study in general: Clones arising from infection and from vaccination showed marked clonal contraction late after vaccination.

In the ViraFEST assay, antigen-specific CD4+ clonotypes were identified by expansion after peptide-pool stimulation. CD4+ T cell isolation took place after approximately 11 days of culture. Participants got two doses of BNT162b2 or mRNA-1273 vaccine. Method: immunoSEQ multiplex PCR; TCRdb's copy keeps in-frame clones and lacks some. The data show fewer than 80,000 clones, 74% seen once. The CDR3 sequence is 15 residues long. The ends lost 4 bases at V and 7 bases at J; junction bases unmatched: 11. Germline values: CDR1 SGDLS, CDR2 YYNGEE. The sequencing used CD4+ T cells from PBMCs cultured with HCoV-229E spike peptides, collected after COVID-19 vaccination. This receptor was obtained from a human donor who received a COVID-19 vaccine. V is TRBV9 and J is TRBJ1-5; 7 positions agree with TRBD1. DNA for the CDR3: TGTGCCAGCAGCCGCGACAGGGTTATTGGGCAGCCCCAGCATTTT. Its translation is CASSRDRVIGQPQHF.